The 3 T cell receptor beta chains given below trace back to one sample, sequenced in a study of OX40 agonist ivuxolimab in advanced cancers. Repertoires were generated with immunoSEQ multiplex PCR, while TCRdb's copy carries only in-frame clones and drops some. This sample has about 120,000 clones, with approximately 92% found just once. The sample consisted of CD4+ or CD8+ T cells sorted from blood, taken in a trial of the OX40 agonist ivuxolimab. Receptors originate from an adult with an advanced solid tumor such as melanoma, head and neck, liver or kidney cancer.

CDR3 DNA: TGTGCCTCGTCGGGCGCAGGTATCTATGGCTACACCTTC. Protein product: CASSGAGIYGYTF. The chain has TRBV19 and TRBJ1-2; D unresolved. The germline V gene encodes CDR1 LNHDA and CDR2 SQIVND (reference sequence). This CDR3 contains 13 residues. Trimming pared 11 bases from V and 4 bases from J, leaving 17 bases between.

This clone was picked up one time. The germline gene is not matched at one end of the junction; a read error may be the cause. This sequence joins TRBV28 and TRBJ2-7; D not resolved. The CDR3 is 14 residues long. CDR1 is MDHEN, CDR2 SYDVKM, per germline. The CDR3, as DNA: TGTGCCAGCAGTTTAGGGGTTGGGCAGTCGCCTCCCATCTTC. It yields the protein CASSLGVGQSPPIF. Combining the CDR3 with reference TRBV28 and TRBJ2-7 gives the whole variable domain DVKVTQSSRYLVKRTGEKVFLECVQDMDHENMFWYRQDPGLGLRLIYFSYDVKMKEKGDIPEGYSVSREKKERFSLILESASTNQTSMYLCASSLGVGQSPPIFGPGTRLTVT.

The J gene is TRBJ2-3, the V gene TRBV4-3; 8 nucleotides align to TRBD2. CDR1 LGHNA and CDR2 YSLEER come from the germline V gene. The CDR3 runs to 14 residues. Germline trimming cut 1 base from V and 4 bases from J; bases unmatched to any gene: 1. CDR3 coding DNA: TGCGCCAGCAGCCAAGCGGGGGGGCCAGATACGCAGTATTTT. Protein product: CASSQAGGPDTQYF.